These 27 T cell receptor beta chains were all obtained from the same sample, sequenced in a study of blood T cell repertoires in COVID-19. The assay was immunoSEQ multiplex PCR, and TCRdb's table has in-frame clones only and misses some. The table shows some 200,000 clones, with around 80% occurring only once. Sequenced: peripheral blood. Receptors originate from a middle-aged woman who had recovered from COVID-19.

Note on this clone: A junction end diverges from the germline sequence, so it may reflect a read error. The chain is built from TRBV28 and TRBJ1-2; weak D call: TRBD1 (5 bases). Germline assignment: CDR1 MDHEN and CDR2 SYDVKM. The CDR3 loop spans 13 amino acids. The CDR3 DNA follows: TGTGCCAGCAGTTTAGGGGCAGATTCAACGAACGACTTC. It codes for CASSLGADSTNDF.

This chain connects TRBV9 to TRBJ2-6, with 8 bases lining up with TRBD1. The V segment lost 0 bases and the J segment 6 bases; nucleotides outside the gene matches: 17. In germline, CDR1 is SGDLS, CDR2 YYNGEE. The CDR3 is made up of 20 amino acids. CDR3 in DNA: TGTGCCAGCAGCGTAGCTGCCCAGACAGGGGCTACTCCCGAGGCCAACGTCCTGACTTTC. Its translation: CASSVAAQTGATPEANVLTF.

J is TRBJ2-3 and V is TRBV5-5; the match to TRBD2 covers 8 bases. The CDR3 is 17 residues long. Germline V gene data show CDR1 as SGHKS and CDR2 as YYEKEE (reference sequence). Trimming cost V 4 bases and J 2 bases; bases outside gene matches: 12. In DNA form, the CDR3 reads TGTGCCAGCAGCCCCTGGGGTAGCGGGGACCCCACAGATACGCAGTATTTT. Encoded protein: CASSPWGSGDPTDTQYF.

The table lists this clone with a few counts. This chain joins TRBV6-6 and TRBJ1-2; perhaps TRBD1 as D (6 bases). The germline gives CDR1 MNHNY, CDR2 SVGAGI (reference sequence). The CDR3 contains 15 residues. The germline V and J ends were trimmed by 2 bases and 4 bases, with 14 bases remaining between them. The CDR3 DNA is TGTGCCAGCAGTTACCCGGTTGGGGGCTCCTATGGCTACACCTTC. Amino acid sequence: CASSYPVGGSYGYTF.

This sequence joins TRBV6-2 or TRBV6-3 and TRBJ1-6; D is perhaps TRBD1 (6 bases). Trimming took 6 bases from V and 11 from J, leaving 20 bases between them. Germline V gene data show CDR1 as MNHEY and CDR2 as SVGEGT. The CDR3 is made up of 15 amino acids. The CDR3 region is CASSHRQVAGTPLHF. The CDR3 DNA sequence: TGTGCCAGCAGCCACCGACAGGTTGCCGGGACACCCCTCCACTTT.

The chain combines TRBV3-1 (or the pseudogene TRBV3-2) with TRBJ2-5; D is unclear. Germline V CDR1 and CDR2: LGHDT, YNNKEL (reference sequence). Between the trimmed V and J ends, which lost 1 base and 2 bases, there was a span of 8 bases. The length of the CDR3 is 14 residues. The CDR3 loop reads CASSQAQSQETQYF. The CDR3 DNA reads as TGTGCCAGCAGCCAAGCACAATCTCAAGAGACCCAGTACTTC.

The rearrangement links TRBV4-3 to TRBJ1-6, with no clear D. This CDR3 contains 16 residues. With 2 bases removed from V and 4 bases from J, the gap between germline ends came to 12 bases. Germline V lookup: CDR1 LGHNA, CDR2 YSLEER. CDR3 region: CASSQSPEDYNSPLHF. The DNA of the CDR3 is TGCGCCAGCAGCCAATCCCCTGAGGATTATAATTCACCCCTCCACTTT.

This chain connects TRBV19 to TRBJ2-3; TRBD2 is a possible D gene (6 bases). This CDR3 is 15 amino acids long. The V gene's germline CDR1 is LNHDA and CDR2 SQIVND (reference sequence). Trimming removed 3 bases at V and 0 bases at J, with 10 bases between. CDR3 residues: CASSIGGGSTDTQYF. In DNA form, the CDR3 reads TGTGCCAGTAGTATTGGTGGGGGGAGCACAGATACGCAGTATTTT.

V gene TRBV2 combines with J gene TRBJ1-6; weak D call: TRBD1 (6 bases). Trimming pared 8 bases from V and 7 bases from J, leaving 15 bases between. This CDR3 comprises 14 residues. Germline V CDR1 and CDR2: SNHLY, FYNNEI. CDR3 DNA sequence: TGTGCCAGCCTTGGAGGACAGATAAATTCACCCCTCCACTTT. Translating it yields CASLGGQINSPLHF. The full variable domain, completed using reference TRBV2 and TRBJ1-6, is EPEVTQTPSHQVTQMGQEVILRCVPISNHLYFYWYRQILGQKVEFLVSFYNNEISEKSEIFDDQFSVERPDGSNFTLKIRSTKLEDSAMYFCASLGGQINSPLHFGNGTRLTVT.

This CDR3 is CASSFSQNQPQHF. Here the CDR3 DNA reads TGTGCCAGCAGCTTTTCCCAAAATCAGCCCCAGCATTTT. V gene TRBV7-2 combines with J gene TRBJ1-5, with unresolved D. Trimming left V 3 bases short and J 4 bases short, with 7 bases between. The CDR3 spans 13 residues. Germline V CDR1 and CDR2: SGHTA, FQGNSA.

This chain uses TRBV10-3 with TRBJ1-3; the match to TRBD1 covers 10 bases. The length of the CDR3 is 16 residues. Germline CDR1 reads ENHRY; CDR2 reads SYGVKD. Trimming took 2 bases from V and 3 from J; bases not matched to a gene: 4. CDR3 sequence reads: CAISEGTGAGGNTIYF. The CDR3 nucleotides are TGTGCCATCAGTGAGGGGACAGGGGCTGGTGGAAACACCATATATTTT.

The chain links TRBV7-2 to TRBJ1-4; 8 positions agree with TRBD1. CDR3 length: 15 residues. In germline, CDR1 is SGHTA, CDR2 FQGNSA. V shed 1 base and J 12 bases; nucleotides not matched to a gene: 10. CDR3 DNA sequence: TGTGCCAGCAGCTTAGGGGTGACAGGGGTAGCCGAACTGTTTTTT. Translation: CASSLGVTGVAELFF.

V and J are TRBV7-2 and TRBJ1-1; 11 bases are shared with TRBD1. J gave up 11 bases and V 5 bases, and 7 bases lay outside the gene matches. The CDR3 consists of 13 residues. Germline CDR1 is SGHTA and CDR2 is FQGNSA. CDR3 in DNA: TGTGCCAGCAGCAGGGGACAGGGGGTGTCGGCTTTCTTT. Translated: CASSRGQGVSAFF.

This clone was observed a handful of times. The chain recombines TRBV6-5 with TRBJ1-1, with D maybe TRBD1 (6 bases). V lost 6 bases and J lost 6, with 17 bases in between. Germline CDR1 reads MNHEY; CDR2 reads SVGAGI. This CDR3 contains 14 residues. This CDR3 is CASSKPGRGPEAFF. DNA for the CDR3: TGTGCCAGCAGCAAACCAGGCAGGGGCCCTGAAGCTTTCTTT.

The chain couples TRBV7-2 to TRBJ2-2; perhaps TRBD2 as D (6 bases). The CDR3 length is 15 residues. V was pared by 2 bases and J by 1 base, with 8 bases between. Germline V gene data show CDR1 as SGHTA and CDR2 as FQGNSA. The CDR3 loop is CASSLMGLNTGELFF. For the CDR3, the DNA is TGTGCCAGCAGCTTAATGGGACTGAACACCGGGGAGCTGTTTTTT.

The chain combines TRBV6-5 with TRBJ2-4, with D possibly being TRBD2 (6 bases). The CDR3 sequence is 15 residues long. Trimming removed 7 bases at V and 2 bases at J, with 15 bases between. Per the germline V gene, CDR1 is MNHEY and CDR2 is SVGAGI. The CDR3: CASNALEGSKNIQYF. In nucleotides, the CDR3 is TGTGCCAGCAACGCATTGGAGGGGTCCAAAAACATTCAGTACTTC.

V usage is TRBV9 and J usage is TRBJ2-7, with 9 bases fitting TRBD1. This CDR3 is 14 amino acids long. CDR1 and CDR2 from the germline V gene are SGDLS and YYNGEE. Trimming at V came to 1 base and at J to 7 bases, leaving 6 bases not matched to a gene. CDR3 loop: CASSVRQGEGEQYF. In nucleotides, the CDR3 is TGTGCCAGCAGCGTAAGACAGGGGGAGGGAGAGCAGTACTTC.

A single count supports this clone. The chain joins TRBV6-2 or TRBV6-3 to TRBJ1-2, with D maybe TRBD1 (5 bases). Germline-derived CDR1 and CDR2 are MNHEY and SVGEGT. Trimming took off 2 bases at V and 2 bases at J, with 12 bases between the two ends. The CDR3 is 15 amino acids. CDR3 sequence reads: CASSYLSGGNYGYTF. The DNA for the CDR3 is TGTGCCAGCAGTTACCTAAGCGGGGGGAACTATGGCTACACCTTC.

The count of this clone is one. CDR3: CASSLNGIGGRETQYF. The CDR3 DNA follows: TGTGCCAGCAGTTTAAATGGGATTGGGGGCCGGGAGACCCAGTACTTC. The genes are TRBV28 and TRBJ2-5, with D possibly being TRBD1 (6 bases). The length of the CDR3 is 16 residues. The V gene lost 2 bases and the J gene lost 5 bases, with 18 bases spanning the gap. CDR1 MDHEN and CDR2 SYDVKM come from the germline V gene.

This sequence joins TRBV5-1 and TRBJ2-3; 7 bases fit TRBD2. V lost 7 bases, J lost 0 bases, and 11 bases stayed unmatched. Germline CDR1 and CDR2: SGHRS and YFSETQ. There are 16 residues in the CDR3. The CDR3 DNA reads as TGCGCCAGCCTGATCGGGGTGCGGGGGAGCACAGATACGCAGTATTTT. Protein: CASLIGVRGSTDTQYF.

This chain links TRBV29-1 with TRBJ1-1; a weak D match, TRBD1 (6 bases). Germline values: CDR1 SQVTM, CDR2 ANQGSEA. V was shortened by 6 bases and J by 4 bases, with 18 bases between the two germline ends. The CDR3 is 14 residues long. The CDR3 spells CSVAPGDGITEAFF. CDR3 in DNA: TGCAGCGTAGCTCCAGGGGACGGGATCACTGAAGCTTTCTTT. Supplemented by reference TRBV29-1 and TRBJ1-1, the full variable domain reads SAVISQKPSRDICQRGTSLTIQCQVDSQVTMMFWYRQQPGQSLTLIATANQGSEATYESGFVIDKFPISRPNLTFSTLTVSNMSPEDSSIYLCSVAPGDGITEAFFGQGTRLTVV.

The chain is built from TRBV29-1 and TRBJ2-3; 8 bases are a match to TRBD2. The CDR3 spans 14 residues. The ends lost 7 bases at V and 9 bases at J; junction bases unmatched: 15. The germline V gene has CDR1 SQVTM and CDR2 ANQGSEA. This CDR3 reads CSAGAGDTLRTQYF. Written as DNA, the CDR3 is TGCAGCGCGGGAGCGGGGGACACCCTACGAACGCAGTATTTT.

The genes are TRBV5-1 and TRBJ1-4; D uncertain. Looked up from germline, CDR1 is SGHRS and CDR2 is YFSETQ. V lost 3 bases to trimming and J lost 7 bases, with 13 bases between them. This CDR3 has 14 residues. CDR3 DNA: TGCGCCAGCAGCTCGGGAGCGTTGGGTGAAAAACTGTTTTTT. Amino acid sequence: CASSSGALGEKLFF.

This sequence joins TRBV25-1 and TRBJ1-1; 7 positions match TRBD1. This CDR3 contains 14 residues. CDR1 and CDR2 from the germline V gene are MGHDK and SYGVNS. Trimming cost V 2 bases and J 5 bases; bases outside gene matches: 5. CDR3: CASSERGTVTEAFF. In nucleotides, the CDR3 is TGTGCCAGCAGTGAACGTGGGACAGTTACTGAAGCTTTCTTT.

This clone appeared a single time. The gene calls are TRBV9 and TRBJ2-3; the match to TRBD2 covers 11 bases. Trimming at V came to 3 bases and at J to 1 base, leaving 1 base not matched to a gene. The length of the CDR3 is 15 residues. Germline V lookup: CDR1 SGDLS, CDR2 YYNGEE. CDR3 amino acids: CASSAGLAGTDTQYF. The DNA of the CDR3 is TGTGCCAGCAGCGCGGGACTAGCGGGCACAGATACGCAGTATTTT.

This clone was counted ten times or more. This chain connects TRBV7-2 to TRBJ1-3, with D unresolved. The CDR3 has 15 residues. Germline V lookup: CDR1 SGHTA, CDR2 FQGNSA. V lost 4 bases and J 0 bases, leaving 10 bases between the germline ends. CDR3 nucleotide sequence: TGTGCCAGCAGCTCCATGGTCAGCTCTGGAAACACCATATATTTT. It encodes CASSSMVSSGNTIYF.

The chain recombines TRBV7-6 with TRBJ2-7, with TRBD1 matching 8 bases. CDR3 length: 13 amino acids. Trimming at V came to 5 bases and at J to 3 bases, leaving 3 bases not matched to a gene. Germline V CDR1 and CDR2: SGHVS, FNYEAQ. The CDR3 reads CASSIGQGYEQYF. CDR3 sequence (DNA): TGTGCCAGCAGCATAGGACAGGGCTACGAGCAGTACTTC.